Below are 28 T cell receptor beta chains sequenced from a single sample in a study of OX40 agonist ivuxolimab in advanced cancers. The protocol was immunoSEQ multiplex PCR, while the TCRdb copy is restricted to in-frame clones and leaves out a portion. The repertoire holds about 33,000 clones, approximately 88% seen once, with 20% to 25% in the top ten. Sequencing was performed on CD4+ or CD8+ T cells sorted from blood, taken in a trial of the OX40 agonist ivuxolimab. These receptors were collected from an adult with an advanced solid tumor such as melanoma, head and neck, liver or kidney cancer.

This clone was recorded only once. The chain joins TRBV30 to TRBJ1-2, with D possibly matching TRBD1 (5 bases). In germline, CDR1 is GTSNPN, CDR2 SVGIG (reference sequence). The CDR3 totals 17 residues. V was shortened by 2 bases and J by 5 bases, with 24 bases between the two germline ends. The DNA for the CDR3 is TGTGCCTGGAGTACTACTGACAGTACCCCTCGACCTTATGGCTACACCTTC. Protein sequence: CAWSTTDSTPRPYGYTF.

J is TRBJ2-7 and V is TRBV9; D unresolved. This CDR3 has 13 residues. Germline CDR1 SGDLS, CDR2 YYNGEE. V was trimmed by 0 bases and J by 5 bases, leaving 9 bases between them. The CDR3 spells CASSVGGINEQYF. The CDR3, as DNA: TGTGCCAGCAGCGTAGGTGGGATCAACGAGCAGTACTTC. The complete variable domain, with remaining parts taken from reference TRBV9 and TRBJ2-7, reads DSGVTQTPKHLITATGQRVTLRCSPRSGDLSVYWYQQSLDQGLQFLIQYYNGEERAKGNILERFSAQQFPDLHSELNLSSLELGDSALYFCASSVGGINEQYFGPGTRLTVT.

Within the sample, this clone is medium-sized. V and J are TRBV27 and TRBJ2-5; TRBD2 agrees at 13 bases. CDR1 and CDR2 from the germline V gene are MNHEY and SMNVEV (reference sequence). With V trimmed by 6 bases and J by 5 bases, 3 bases remained unmatched. This CDR3 comprises 14 residues. The CDR3 sequence: CASRLAGGLETQYF. As DNA, the CDR3 is TGTGCCAGCAGACTAGCGGGGGGGCTGGAGACCCAGTACTTC.

The chain employs TRBV9 and TRBJ2-3; D unresolved. The CDR3 is 10 residues long. Trimming took off 3 bases at V and 5 bases at J, with 1 base between the two ends. Germline CDR1 reads SGDLS; CDR2 reads YYNGEE. The CDR3, as DNA: TGTGCCAGCAGCGGAGATACGCAGTATTTT. Translated: CASSGDTQYF.

V and J are TRBV28 and TRBJ2-3; TRBD1 agrees at 9 bases. The germline gives CDR1 MDHEN, CDR2 SYDVKM. The CDR3 consists of 15 residues. Germline trimming cut 6 bases from V and 4 bases from J; bases unmatched to any gene: 8. For the CDR3, the DNA is TGTGCCAGCAGCACAGGGACAGGGCGAGCAGATACGCAGTATTTT. Its protein is CASSTGTGRADTQYF. The variable domain in full, with the rest retrieved from reference TRBV28 and TRBJ2-3, is DVKVTQSSRYLVKRTGEKVFLECVQDMDHENMFWYRQDPGLGLRLIYFSYDVKMKEKGDIPEGYSVSREKKERFSLILESASTNQTSMYLCASSTGTGRADTQYFGPGTRLTVL.

This clone appeared a few times. V gene TRBV13 combines with J gene TRBJ2-2; 11 positions agree with TRBD1. V dropped 5 bases and J dropped 4; count of bases not matched to a gene: 9. The germline CDR1 and CDR2 sequences are PRHDT and FYEKMQ (reference sequence). CDR3 length: 17 amino acids. CDR3 DNA sequence: TGTGCCAGCAGCAGACGGACCGGGACAGGGGGCACCGGGGAGCTGTTTTTT. Its translation is CASSRRTGTGGTGELFF.

The chain links TRBV28 to TRBJ1-2, with 8 bases fitting TRBD1. V shed 7 bases and J 5 bases; nucleotides not matched to a gene: 18. The CDR3 has 17 amino acids. Germline V lookup: CDR1 MDHEN, CDR2 SYDVKM. The CDR3 region is CASNPPSDRGGGYGYTF. CDR3 DNA: TGTGCCAGCAACCCCCCCTCAGACAGGGGCGGGGGGTATGGCTACACCTTC.

The V call is TRBV2, the J call TRBJ2-7; D gene ambiguous. In germline, CDR1 is SNHLY, CDR2 FYNNEI. Trimming removed 7 bases from V and 3 bases from J, with 7 bases in between. CDR3 length equals 11 residues. CDR3 nucleotides: TGTGCCAGCAATGGCCTCTACGAGCAGTACTTC. As protein: CASNGLYEQYF.

This clone has a handful of counts. The V gene is TRBV28, the J gene TRBJ2-7, with D perhaps matching TRBD1 (5 bases). CDR1 and CDR2 (germline): MDHEN, SYDVKM. This CDR3 has 15 amino acids. Trimming took off 3 bases at V and 3 bases at J, with 15 bases between the two ends. CDR3 nucleotides: TGTGCCAGCAGTTTGGGGCAGGCCACCATCTACGAGCAGTACTTC. It is translated as CASSLGQATIYEQYF. Filled out from reference TRBV28 and TRBJ2-7, the complete variable domain reads DVKVTQSSRYLVKRTGEKVFLECVQDMDHENMFWYRQDPGLGLRLIYFSYDVKMKEKGDIPEGYSVSREKKERFSLILESASTNQTSMYLCASSLGQATIYEQYFGPGTRLTVT.

The gene calls are TRBV19 and TRBJ2-7; a possible D gene is TRBD1 (5 bases). The CDR3 contains 14 residues. The ends were cut back, 7 bases at V and 3 bases at J, with 16 bases in the middle. Germline assignment: CDR1 LNHDA and CDR2 SQIVND (reference sequence). The CDR3 DNA is TGTGCCAGTACCCCATCCCAGGGTATCTACGAGCAGTACTTC. Translated: CASTPSQGIYEQYF.

The rearrangement uses TRBV4-1 and TRBJ1-2, with TRBD1 as a possible D gene (5 bases). The CDR3 is 15 amino acids. Germline CDR1 is MGHRA and CDR2 is YSYEKL. V was shortened by 2 bases and J by 4 bases, with 14 bases between the two germline ends. The CDR3 spells CASSQPAGRGYGYTF. CDR3 DNA: TGCGCCAGCAGCCAACCGGCAGGGAGGGGCTATGGCTACACCTTC.

The chain employs TRBV25-1 and TRBJ1-5; D not certain. The V gene lost 5 bases and the J gene lost 4 bases, with 9 bases spanning the gap. The germline V gene has CDR1 MGHDK and CDR2 SYGVNS. The CDR3 length is 13 residues. Written as DNA, the CDR3 is TGTGCCAGCAGTCAGACATTGAATCAGCCCCAGCATTTT. This sequence encodes CASSQTLNQPQHF.

The chain is built from TRBV9 and TRBJ2-1; 13 nucleotides line up with TRBD2. The CDR3 has 16 residues. J was trimmed by 8 bases and V by 4 bases; bases with no gene match: 9. Germline CDR1 reads SGDLS; CDR2 reads YYNGEE. In nucleotides, the CDR3 is TGTGCCAGCAGCCTACGACTAGCGGGAGGAAGGGATGAGCAGTTCTTC. Its translation: CASSLRLAGGRDEQFF.

This chain connects TRBV10-2 to TRBJ1-3; D is unclear. CDR1 WSHSY and CDR2 SAAADI come from the germline V gene. There are 13 residues in the CDR3. V was cut by 3 bases and J by 0 bases, with 3 bases left in between. DNA of the CDR3: TGCGCCAGCAGTGAAGGCTCTGGAAACACCATATATTTT. It codes for CASSEGSGNTIYF.

The chain combines TRBV9 with TRBJ2-7, with D possibly being TRBD1 (5 bases). This CDR3 has 12 amino acids. CDR1 is SGDLS, CDR2 YYNGEE, per germline. V was trimmed by 7 bases and J by 4 bases, leaving 12 bases between them. The DNA for the CDR3 is TGTGCCAGCTCGGACACTACGTACGAGCAGTACTTC. Translating it yields CASSDTTYEQYF.

This chain joins TRBV7-9 and TRBJ2-7; 9 bases are a match to TRBD2. Germline V gene data show CDR1 as SEHNR and CDR2 as FQNEAQ (reference sequence). V dropped 1 base and J dropped 12; count of bases not matched to a gene: 10. CDR3 length: 14 residues. This chain's CDR3 is CASSLGGSGGPRYF. The DNA of the CDR3 is TGTGCCAGCAGCTTAGGGGGTAGCGGGGGACCGCGGTACTTC.

This chain joins TRBV4-1 and TRBJ2-7; 10 bases fit TRBD2. The CDR3 extends over 16 amino acids. The trim removed 4 bases at V and 0 bases at J, leaving 6 bases unmatched. Germline CDR1 MGHRA, CDR2 YSYEKL. Here the CDR3 reads CASSRTSGVTSYEQYF. The CDR3, as DNA: TGCGCCAGCAGCCGCACTAGCGGGGTAACCTCCTACGAGCAGTACTTC.

This clone was seen only once. The chain carries TRBV27 and TRBJ1-1; D not resolved. V lost 8 bases and J 2 bases, leaving 12 bases between the germline ends. The CDR3 is 13 residues long. Germline CDR1 is MNHEY and CDR2 is SMNVEV (reference sequence). In DNA form, the CDR3 reads TGTGCCAGCGCCCCGGCCGGAAACACTGAAGCTTTCTTT. It translates to CASAPAGNTEAFF.

The V call is TRBV11-1, the J call TRBJ1-2; 10 bases align to TRBD1. Per the germline V gene, CDR1 is SGHAT and CDR2 is FQDESV (reference sequence). V trimming: 5 bases; J trimming: 8 bases; junction bases outside the gene matches: 5. This CDR3 has 13 amino acids. Here the CDR3 DNA reads TGTGCCAGCAGCCCCGGGACAGGGGACGGCTACACCTTC. Its translation is CASSPGTGDGYTF.

In this sample, this clone turned up a few times. In DNA form, the CDR3 reads TGTGCCAGCAGCGTGGGACAGGGGTTATCCTATGGCTACACCTTC. It is translated as CASSVGQGLSYGYTF. The rearrangement links TRBV11-2 to TRBJ1-2; 10 bases align to TRBD1. The CDR3 has 15 residues. Germline lookup yields CDR1 SGHAT and CDR2 FQNNGV. The junction had 7 bases not matched to a gene; V was cut back by 5 bases and J by 4 bases.

This clone was observed once. The rearrangement links TRBV2 to TRBJ1-5, with D maybe TRBD1 (5 bases). Trimming removed 6 bases at V and 3 bases at J, with 12 bases between. CDR1 and CDR2 (germline): SNHLY, FYNNEI. The CDR3 has 14 residues. CDR3 DNA: TGTGCCAGCAGAGTCAGGGCAAACAATCAGCCCCAGCATTTT. Translation gives CASRVRANNQPQHF.

The V gene is TRBV2, the J gene TRBJ2-7; 10 bases fit TRBD1. Germline loops: CDR1 SNHLY, CDR2 FYNNEI. V shed 5 bases and J 6 bases; nucleotides not matched to a gene: 10. The CDR3 extends over 15 amino acids. This CDR3 reads CASSRDRGSLVEQYF. The CDR3 bases are TGTGCCAGCAGTAGGGACAGGGGTAGTCTAGTCGAGCAGTACTTC. Full variable domain (missing parts from reference TRBV2 and TRBJ2-7): EPEVTQTPSHQVTQMGQEVILRCVPISNHLYFYWYRQILGQKVEFLVSFYNNEISEKSEIFDDQFSVERPDGSNFTLKIRSTKLEDSAMYFCASSRDRGSLVEQYFGPGTRLTVT.

The J gene is TRBJ1-1, the V gene TRBV19; D uncertain. The germline V and J ends were trimmed by 3 bases and 1 base, with 12 bases remaining between them. Germline lookup yields CDR1 LNHDA and CDR2 SQIVND (reference sequence). The CDR3 has 15 residues. CDR3 nucleotides: TGTGCCAGTAGTATTCGGGCGATCGGGAACACTGAAGCTTTCTTT. This gives the protein CASSIRAIGNTEAFF.

This clone is a singleton in its sample. The chain is built from TRBV2 and TRBJ1-3; D might be TRBD1 (5 bases). The CDR3 sequence is 16 residues long. With 0 bases removed from V and 7 bases from J, the gap between germline ends came to 16 bases. Germline V gene data show CDR1 as SNHLY and CDR2 as FYNNEI. CDR3 residues: CASSEALGGFGNTIYF. DNA for the CDR3: TGTGCCAGCAGTGAAGCCCTGGGGGGTTTTGGGAACACCATATATTTT.

The V gene is TRBV6-1, the J gene TRBJ1-1; weak D call: TRBD1 (5 bases). Germline CDR1 and CDR2: MNHNS and SASEGT. The CDR3 consists of 15 residues. The V gene lost 3 bases and the J gene lost 5 bases, with 16 bases spanning the gap. The CDR3 here is CASSERGGWVTEAFF. CDR3 in DNA: TGTGCCAGCAGTGAGAGGGGAGGTTGGGTAACTGAAGCTTTCTTT.

This rearrangement joins TRBV9 to TRBJ2-1; perhaps TRBD1 as D (7 bases). CDR3 size: 14 residues. Trimming shortened V by 0 bases and J by 9 bases, and 13 bases separated the two germline ends. CDR1 and CDR2 (germline): SGDLS, YYNGEE. The CDR3 spells CASSVVNRGGEQFF. CDR3 DNA sequence: TGTGCCAGCAGCGTAGTTAACAGGGGAGGTGAGCAGTTCTTC.

This clone was recorded once. The V and J genes are TRBV6-6 and TRBJ2-7; D is perhaps TRBD1 (6 bases). Germline V lookup: CDR1 MNHNY, CDR2 SVGAGI (reference sequence). This CDR3 is 16 amino acids long. With 6 bases removed from V and 0 bases from J, the gap between germline ends came to 18 bases. The CDR3 region is CASRSYRDTNSYEQYF. The DNA for the CDR3 is TGTGCCAGCAGGTCCTACCGGGACACCAACTCCTACGAGCAGTACTTC.

The chain recombines TRBV27 with TRBJ2-1, with 9 bases lining up with TRBD2. Germline V gene lookup returns CDR1 MNHEY and CDR2 SMNVEV (reference sequence). The J segment lost 10 bases and the V segment lost 6 bases, leaving 19 bases of the junction unmatched. CDR3 length: 17 residues. In DNA, the CDR3 is TGTGCCAGCAGCCCATCGTCGCTAGCGGGATTAAGGGGGGAGCAGTTCTTC. This encodes CASSPSSLAGLRGEQFF.